Here is one T cell receptor beta chain with its context. What it binds is unknown. The data originate from a study of cytomegalovirus exposure and HLA in healthy donors. PCR amplification relied on 60 Vbeta primers (plus 13 Jbeta primers). Libraries were prepared by immunoSEQ multiplex PCR; TCRdb keeps only in-frame clonotypes and omits some of them. The data show under 150,000 clones, approximately 75% seen once. Trimming stripped 4 bases from V and 8 bases from J, with 16 bases between. The germline V gene has CDR1 SGDLS and CDR2 YYNGEE. The CDR3 runs to 14 residues. Study-level points and caveats: TCR beta V segments were, for the most part, productive about 87% or about 30% of the time in an earlier analysis. As a later analysis revealed, most CMV-associated TCR beta chains appeared HLA-restricted. Analysis performed later found more than 15,000 TCR beta sequences associated with HLA alleles at 0.05 false discovery rate. Listed as cytomegalovirus-associated were 150 or so TCR beta chains.

What was sequenced was PBMCs. This chain connects TRBV9 to TRBJ2-4, with no clear D. The sequence derives from a woman aged 40 to 50 in good health and CMV-seropositive. CDR3 in amino acids: CASSPQPQVDIQYF. The CDR3 bases are TGTGCCAGCAGCCCACAGCCTCAGGTGGACATTCAGTACTTC. Supplemented by reference TRBV9 and TRBJ2-4, the full variable domain reads DSGVTQTPKHLITATGQRVTLRCSPRSGDLSVYWYQQSLDQGLQFLIQYYNGEERAKGNILERFSAQQFPDLHSELNLSSLELGDSALYFCASSPQPQVDIQYFGAGTRLSVL.